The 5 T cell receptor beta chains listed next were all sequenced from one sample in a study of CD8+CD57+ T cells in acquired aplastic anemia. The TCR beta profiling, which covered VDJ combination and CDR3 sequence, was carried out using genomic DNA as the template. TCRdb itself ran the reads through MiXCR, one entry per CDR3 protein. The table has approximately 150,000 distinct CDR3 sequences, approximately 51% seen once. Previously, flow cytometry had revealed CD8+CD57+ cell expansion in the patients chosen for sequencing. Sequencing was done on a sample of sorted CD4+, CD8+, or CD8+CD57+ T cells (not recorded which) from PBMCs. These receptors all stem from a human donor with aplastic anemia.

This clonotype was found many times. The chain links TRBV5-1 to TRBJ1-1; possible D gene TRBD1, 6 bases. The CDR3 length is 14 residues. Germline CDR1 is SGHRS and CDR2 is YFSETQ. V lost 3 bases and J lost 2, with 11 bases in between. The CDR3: CASSSGQFNTEAFF. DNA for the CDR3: TGCGCCAGCAGCTCTGGACAGTTCAACACTGAAGCTTTCTTT. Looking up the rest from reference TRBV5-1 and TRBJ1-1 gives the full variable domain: KAGVTQTPRYLIKTRGQQVTLSCSPISGHRSVSWYQQTPGQGLQFLFEYFSETQRNKGNFPGRFSGRQFSNSRSEMNVSTLELGDSALYLCASSSGQFNTEAFFGQGTRLTVV.

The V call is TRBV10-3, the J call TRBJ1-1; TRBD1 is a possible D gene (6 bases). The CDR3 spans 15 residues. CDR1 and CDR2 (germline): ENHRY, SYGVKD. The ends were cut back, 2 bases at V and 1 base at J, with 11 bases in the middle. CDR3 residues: CAISETRQANTEAFF. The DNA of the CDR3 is TGTGCCATCAGTGAGACGCGACAGGCGAACACTGAAGCTTTCTTT.

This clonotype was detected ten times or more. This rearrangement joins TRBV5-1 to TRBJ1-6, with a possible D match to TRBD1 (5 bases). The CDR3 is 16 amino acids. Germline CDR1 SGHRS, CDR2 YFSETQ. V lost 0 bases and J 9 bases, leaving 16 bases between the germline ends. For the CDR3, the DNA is TGCGCCAGCAGCTTGGCCTGGTCACAGGCGGGTTCACCCCTCCACTTT. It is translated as CASSLAWSQAGSPLHF.

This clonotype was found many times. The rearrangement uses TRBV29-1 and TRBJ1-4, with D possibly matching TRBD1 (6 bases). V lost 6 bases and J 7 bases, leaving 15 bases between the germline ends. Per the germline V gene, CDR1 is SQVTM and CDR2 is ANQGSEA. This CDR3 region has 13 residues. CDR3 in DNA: TGCAGCGTGGGGGGCGGGTCCGGTGAAAAACTGTTTTTT. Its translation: CSVGGGSGEKLFF.

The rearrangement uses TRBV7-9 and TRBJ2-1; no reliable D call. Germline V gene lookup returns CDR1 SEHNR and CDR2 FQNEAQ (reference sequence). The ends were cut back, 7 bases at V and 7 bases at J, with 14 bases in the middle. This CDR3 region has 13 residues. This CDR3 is CASNTGLGNEQFF. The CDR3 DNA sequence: TGTGCCAGCAATACCGGCCTCGGGAATGAGCAGTTCTTC.